A selection of T cell receptor beta chains follows, all from one sample in a study of neurological immune-mediated disorders. TCRdb independently ran MiXCR on the 5' RACE reads; one entry per CDR3 protein. This sample yields 32,000 or so distinct CDR3 sequences, of which around an eighth are seen a single time; 5.8% belongs to the top ten. Material for sequencing was PBMCs. These receptors were taken from a woman aged 55-69 years in good health. The CDR3 runs from the conserved cysteine through the conserved F or W. D genes are given only for firm matches. Clone size is stated in some rows and not others, as once, few, many or a class when expanded.

>TRBJ1-2|TRBV20-1|.|.
CSAPDSYYGYTF
TGCAGTGCTCCGGACAGCTACTATGGCTACACCTTC
>TRBJ2-7|TRBV7-2|TRBD2|many
CASSLGGGGVPYEQYF
TGTGCCAGCAGCTTAGGCGGCGGGGGGGTGCCCTACGAGCAGTACTTC
>TRBJ1-2|TRBV4-2|TRBD1|many
CASRLVIGTGEDYGYTF
TGTGCCAGCAGACTCGTTATCGGGACAGGGGAGGACTATGGCTACACCTTC
>TRBJ2-3|TRBV7-2|TRBD1|many
CASTQDRGHTQYF
TGTGCCAGCACCCAGGACAGGGGACATACGCAGTATTTT
>TRBJ2-2|TRBV2|TRBD2|many
CASTTGLAGAGELFF
TGTGCCAGCACCACTGGACTAGCGGGGGCCGGGGAGCTGTTTTTT
>TRBJ1-2|TRBV5-1|.|many
CASSLGGRSGYGYTF
TGCGCCAGCAGCTTGGGGGGGCGCTCGGGCTATGGCTACACCTTC
>TRBJ1-2|TRBV20-1|.|many
CSASPSGQPYGYTF
TGCAGTGCTAGTCCGAGCGGCCAGCCCTATGGCTACACCTTC
>TRBJ1-5|TRBV6-6|.|many
CASRPRQNQPQHF
TGTGCCAGCAGGCCGCGGCAGAATCAGCCCCAGCATTTT
>TRBJ2-3|TRBV20-1|TRBD2|.
CSASGQRGGGTDTQYF
TGCAGTGCTAGCGGGCAGCGGGGGGGCGGCACAGATACGCAGTATTTT
>TRBJ2-2|TRBV9|TRBD1|many
CASSVALPGQGTGELFF
TGTGCCAGCAGCGTAGCCCTCCCGGGACAGGGAACCGGGGAGCTGTTTTTT
>TRBJ2-3|TRBV29-1|TRBD2|many
CSVDHRGGKRTDTQYF
TGCAGCGTTGACCACCGGGGGGGTAAACGCACAGATACGCAGTATTTT
>TRBJ2-1|TRBV7-2|TRBD2|medium-sized
CASSETPLAWLASGGAHPLNEQFF
TGTGCCAGCAGCGAGACCCCTCTGGCTTGGTTGGCTAGCGGGGGGGCCCACCCTCTCAATGAGCAGTTCTTC
>TRBJ1-2|TRBV4-3|.|many
CASSQRASGAPNYGYTF
TGCGCCAGCAGCCAAAGAGCCAGCGGCGCCCCTAACTATGGCTACACCTTC
>TRBJ1-6|TRBV5-1|TRBD1|many
CASSQDRDSPLHF
TGCGCCAGCAGCCAGGACAGGGATTCACCCCTCCACTTT
>TRBJ2-3|TRBV20-1|.|many
CSASARSTDTQYF
TGCAGTGCTAGTGCTCGCAGCACAGATACGCAGTATTTT
>TRBJ1-1|TRBV12-3/TRBV12-4|.|many
CASSMVHTEAFF
TGTGCCAGCAGCATGGTGCACACTGAAGCTTTCTTT
>TRBJ2-1|TRBV5-6|.|many
CASRWGSEDEQFF
TGTGCCAGCAGGTGGGGGAGCGAAGATGAGCAGTTCTTC
>TRBJ2-3|TRBV4-2|.|many
CASSSATPLRINTQYF
TGTGCCAGCAGTTCAGCTACGCCCCTTAGGATAAATACGCAGTATTTT
>TRBJ1-2|TRBV20-1|TRBD1|many
CSAPGQGEGGYTF
TGCAGTGCCCCTGGACAGGGGGAGGGAGGCTACACCTTC
>TRBJ1-1|TRBV6-5|.|many
CASSVYMILNTEAFF
TGTGCCAGCAGCGTGTACATGATATTGAACACTGAAGCTTTCTTT
>TRBJ1-1|TRBV7-9|TRBD1|many
CASSFLTGGNTEAFF
TGTGCCAGCAGCTTTTTGACAGGGGGGAACACTGAAGCTTTCTTT
>TRBJ2-7|TRBV20-1|TRBD1|many
CSASLGQGSAEQYF
TGCAGTGCTAGTTTGGGACAGGGGTCCGCCGAGCAGTACTTC
>TRBJ1-2|TRBV20-1|.|many
CSARDIILYGYTF
TGCAGTGCTAGAGATATAATCCTCTATGGCTACACCTTC
>TRBJ1-1|TRBV7-2|.|many
CASSSSRGGTAFF
TGTGCCAGCAGTTCTAGCAGGGGAGGAACGGCTTTCTTT